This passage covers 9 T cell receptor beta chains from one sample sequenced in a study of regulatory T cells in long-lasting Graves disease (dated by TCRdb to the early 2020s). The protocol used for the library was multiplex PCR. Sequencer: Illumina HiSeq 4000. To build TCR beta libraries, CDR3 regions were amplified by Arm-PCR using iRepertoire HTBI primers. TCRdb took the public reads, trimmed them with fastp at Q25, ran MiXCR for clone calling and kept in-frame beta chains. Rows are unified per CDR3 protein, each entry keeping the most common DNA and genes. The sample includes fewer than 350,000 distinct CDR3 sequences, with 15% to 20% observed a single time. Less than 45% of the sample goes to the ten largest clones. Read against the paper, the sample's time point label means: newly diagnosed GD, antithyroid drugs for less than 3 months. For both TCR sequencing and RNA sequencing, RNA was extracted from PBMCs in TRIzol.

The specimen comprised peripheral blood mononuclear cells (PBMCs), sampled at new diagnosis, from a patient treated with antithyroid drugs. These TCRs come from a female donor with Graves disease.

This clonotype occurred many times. The chain's CDR3 is CAIGGGREGDTEAFF. The CDR3 nucleotides read TGTGCCATCGGAGGGGGTCGGGAGGGGGACACTGAAGCTTTCTTT. The chain joins TRBV10-3 to TRBJ1-1; a weak D match, TRBD1 (6 bases). The germline gives CDR1 ENHRY, CDR2 SYGVKD. V was cut by 8 bases and J by 3 bases, with 19 bases left in between. The CDR3 sequence is 15 residues long.

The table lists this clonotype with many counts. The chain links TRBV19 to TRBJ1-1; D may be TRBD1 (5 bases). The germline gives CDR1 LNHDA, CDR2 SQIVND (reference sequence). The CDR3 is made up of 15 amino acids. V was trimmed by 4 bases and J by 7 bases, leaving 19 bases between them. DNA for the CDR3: TGTGCCAGTAGTAACGCAGGGAGGGCCCTCTATGAAGCTTTCTTT. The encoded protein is CASSNAGRALYEAFF.

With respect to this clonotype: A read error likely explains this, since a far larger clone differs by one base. CDR3 in DNA: TGTGCCAGCAGTTTTCAGTGGGTCGGACGGAATGAGCAGTTCTTC. This translates into CASSFQWVGRNEQFF. This chain uses TRBV28 with TRBJ2-5; no clear D gene. The DNA end is a closer match to TRBJ2-1, so the J assignment may be wrong. The CDR3 totals 15 residues. Looked up from germline, CDR1 is MDHEN and CDR2 is SYDVKM.

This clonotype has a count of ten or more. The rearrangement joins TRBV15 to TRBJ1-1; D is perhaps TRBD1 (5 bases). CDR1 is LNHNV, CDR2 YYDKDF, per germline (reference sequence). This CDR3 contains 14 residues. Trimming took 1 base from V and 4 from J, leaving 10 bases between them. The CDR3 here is CATSRGQRGTEAFF. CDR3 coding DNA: TGTGCCACCAGCAGAGGACAGCGAGGCACTGAAGCTTTCTTT.

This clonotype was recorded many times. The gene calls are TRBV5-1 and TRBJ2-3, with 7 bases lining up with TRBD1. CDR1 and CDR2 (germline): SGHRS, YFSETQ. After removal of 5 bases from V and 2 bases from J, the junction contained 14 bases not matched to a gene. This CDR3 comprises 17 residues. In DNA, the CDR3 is TGCGCCAGCAGTTATTCGTTGGGGACAGCCTTCACAGATACGCAGTATTTT. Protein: CASSYSLGTAFTDTQYF.

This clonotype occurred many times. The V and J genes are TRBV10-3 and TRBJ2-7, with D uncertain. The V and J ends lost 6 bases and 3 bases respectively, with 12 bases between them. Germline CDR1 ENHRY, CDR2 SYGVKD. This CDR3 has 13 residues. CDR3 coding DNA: TGTGCCATCAGCTCCTTGGACCTCTACGAGCAGTACTTC. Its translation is CAISSLDLYEQYF.

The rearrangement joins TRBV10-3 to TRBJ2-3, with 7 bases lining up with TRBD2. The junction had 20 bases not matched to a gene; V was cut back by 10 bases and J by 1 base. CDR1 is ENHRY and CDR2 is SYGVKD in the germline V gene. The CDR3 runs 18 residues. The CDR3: CATLGGGNRPGGTDTQYF. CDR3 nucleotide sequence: TGTGCCACCCTGGGGGGAGGGAATCGCCCCGGGGGCACAGATACGCAGTATTTT.

The CDR3 nucleotides are TGTGCCACCAGTGATTGGGGCCAGGGTTCCAAAAACATTCAGTACTTC. It translates to CATSDWGQGSKNIQYF. The chain uses TRBV24-1 and TRBJ2-4, with D possibly being TRBD1 (5 bases). Per germline, CDR1 KGHDR and CDR2 SFDVKD. V was shortened by 2 bases and J by 2 bases, with 12 bases between the two germline ends. The CDR3 sequence is 16 residues long.

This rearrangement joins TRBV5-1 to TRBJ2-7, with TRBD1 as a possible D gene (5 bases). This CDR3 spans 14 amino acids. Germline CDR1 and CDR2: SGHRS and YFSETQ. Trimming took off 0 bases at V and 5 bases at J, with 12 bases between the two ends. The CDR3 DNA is TGCGCCAGCAGCTTGGAGGGGCAGGGCAACGAGCAGTACTTC. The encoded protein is CASSLEGQGNEQYF.